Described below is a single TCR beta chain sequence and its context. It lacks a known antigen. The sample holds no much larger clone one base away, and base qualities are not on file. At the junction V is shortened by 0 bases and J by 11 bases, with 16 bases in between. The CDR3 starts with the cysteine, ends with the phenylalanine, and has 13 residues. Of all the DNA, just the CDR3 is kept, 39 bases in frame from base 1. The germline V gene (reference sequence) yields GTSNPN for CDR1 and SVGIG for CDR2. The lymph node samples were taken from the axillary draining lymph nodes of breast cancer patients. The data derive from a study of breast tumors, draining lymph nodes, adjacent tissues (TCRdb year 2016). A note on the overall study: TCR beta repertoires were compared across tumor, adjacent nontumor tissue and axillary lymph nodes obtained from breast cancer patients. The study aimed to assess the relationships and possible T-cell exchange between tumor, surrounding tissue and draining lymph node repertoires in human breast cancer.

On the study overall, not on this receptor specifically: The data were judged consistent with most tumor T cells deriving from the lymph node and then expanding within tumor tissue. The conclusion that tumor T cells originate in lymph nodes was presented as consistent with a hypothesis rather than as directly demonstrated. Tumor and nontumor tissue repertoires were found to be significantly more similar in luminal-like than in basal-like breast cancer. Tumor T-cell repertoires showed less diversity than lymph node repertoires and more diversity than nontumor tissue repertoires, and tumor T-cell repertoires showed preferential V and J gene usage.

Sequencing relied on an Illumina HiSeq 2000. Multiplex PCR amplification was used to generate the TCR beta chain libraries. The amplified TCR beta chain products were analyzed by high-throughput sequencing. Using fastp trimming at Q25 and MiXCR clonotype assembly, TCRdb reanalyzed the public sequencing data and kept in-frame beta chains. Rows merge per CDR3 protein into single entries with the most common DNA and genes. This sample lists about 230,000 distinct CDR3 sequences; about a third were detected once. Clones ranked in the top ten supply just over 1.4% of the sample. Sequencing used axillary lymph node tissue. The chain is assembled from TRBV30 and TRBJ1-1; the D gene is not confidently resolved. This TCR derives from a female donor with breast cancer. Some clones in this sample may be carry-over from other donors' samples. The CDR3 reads CAWSVRPDMKAFF. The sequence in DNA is TGTGCCTGGAGTGTACGTCCAGACATGAAGGCTTTCTTT.